The source of this T cell receptor beta chain is a study of control samples from healthy donors and cancer patients. From germline, CDR1 is SGHVS and CDR2 FQNEAQ. Trimming removed 1 base from V and 0 bases from J, with 12 bases in between. CDR3 size: 16 residues. A few counts support this clone. TCRdb's copy holds only in-frame clones and misses some; the assay was immunoSEQ multiplex PCR. Seen here are around 250,000 clones, around 80% observed once, and the top ten hold 13%. Sample: PBMCs. The origin of this receptor is an older woman with lung cancer. V and J are TRBV7-8 and TRBJ1-1; D not certain. The CDR3 coding sequence is TGTGCCAGCAGCTTAGGATCGCGTGGGGTGAACACTGAAGCTTTCTTT. Translated: CASSLGSRGVNTEAFF.